This TCR beta chain originates from a study of blood T cell repertoires in COVID-19. Study-wide background: Samples representing acute and convalescent COVID-19 were sourced from the United States, Italy and Spain. The cDNA or gDNA used as material had been derived from T cells, B-cell-depleted T cells, or PBMCs.

V was clipped by 5 bases and J by 1 base; unmatched bases: 5. This CDR3 has 16 residues. From germline, CDR1 is SGHDT and CDR2 YYEEEE. Original data processing: The authors estimated nucleated cell counts from reference gene primer amplification. Method: immunoSEQ multiplex PCR; TCRdb's copy keeps in-frame clones and lacks some. The V and J calls and the clone size are those of that table, but D and trimming were determined from the DNA. The sample shows around 200,000 clones, about 86% of them seen only once. Material for sequencing was peripheral blood. This receptor was obtained from a man aged 40-49 years with active or convalescent COVID-19. This chain uses TRBV5-6 with TRBJ1-6; 8 bases agree with TRBD1. CDR3 nucleotide sequence: TGTGCCAGCAGACACGGACAGGGATCCTATAATTCACCCCTCCACTTT. Protein sequence: CASRHGQGSYNSPLHF.